These 12 T cell receptor beta chains were sequenced from one sample in a study of cytomegalovirus exposure and HLA in healthy donors. Both 60 Vbeta primers and 13 Jbeta primers went into the PCR. Sequencing used immunoSEQ multiplex PCR; TCRdb keeps in-frame clones, though not all of them. The table lists 200,000 or so clones, with around 1.1% in the top ten. The sample taken for sequencing was PBMCs. These TCRs come from a girl under 10 years old in good health and CMV-seropositive.

The J gene is TRBJ1-5, the V gene TRBV5-1; 7 bases align to TRBD1. V gave up 3 bases and J gave up 4 bases; unmatched junction bases: 4. CDR1 is SGHRS, CDR2 YFSETQ, per germline. The length of the CDR3 is 14 residues. CDR3 sequence: CASSSGQLNQPQHF. CDR3 nucleotide sequence: TGCGCCAGCAGCTCGGGACAGCTTAATCAGCCCCAGCATTTT.

The J gene is TRBJ2-1, the V gene TRBV2; 10 positions agree with TRBD2. The CDR3 runs to 15 residues. CDR1 and CDR2 (germline): SNHLY, FYNNEI. Germline trimming cut 8 bases from V and 6 bases from J; bases unmatched to any gene: 10. The CDR3 region is CASDIAGGHFNEQFF. For the CDR3, the DNA is TGTGCCAGCGATATAGCGGGAGGACACTTCAATGAGCAGTTCTTC.

V and J are TRBV19 and TRBJ1-3, with a tentative D call TRBD1 (6 bases). CDR1 is LNHDA and CDR2 is SQIVND in the germline V gene (reference sequence). CDR3 length: 15 residues. V lost 3 bases and J lost 4, with 13 bases in between. The CDR3 nucleotides are TGTGCCAGTAGTATCAGCAGGGGAAGGGGAAACACCATATATTTT. Protein: CASSISRGRGNTIYF. The full variable domain, rest sourced from reference TRBV19 and TRBJ1-3, is DGGITQSPKYLFRKEGQNVTLSCEQNLNHDAMYWYRQDPGQGLRLIYYSQIVNDFQKGDIAEGYSVSREKKESFPLTVTSAQKNPTAFYLCASSISRGRGNTIYFGEGSWLTVV.

V gene TRBV11-2 combines with J gene TRBJ2-3; 13 nucleotides agree with TRBD2. Germline V CDR1 and CDR2: SGHAT, FQNNGV. The CDR3 is made up of 16 amino acids. Losses at the gene ends were 3 bases for V and 4 bases for J; bases not matched to a gene: 4. The CDR3 here is CASSLTSGRLPDTQYF. The CDR3 nucleotides read TGTGCCAGCAGCTTGACTAGCGGGAGGCTCCCAGATACGCAGTATTTT.

This chain joins TRBV6-6 and TRBJ1-3, with D maybe TRBD1 (6 bases). Per the germline V gene, CDR1 is MNHNY and CDR2 is SVGAGI (reference sequence). V was clipped by 2 bases and J by 0 bases, with 11 bases between them. The CDR3 extends over 16 amino acids. The DNA for the CDR3 is TGTGCCAGCAGTTACGGGGGCCTTCACTCTGGAAACACCATATATTTT. Translating gives CASSYGGLHSGNTIYF.

The chain links TRBV10-1 to TRBJ2-3, with 7 bases that match TRBD1. Trimming at V came to 0 bases and at J to 6 bases, leaving 3 bases not matched to a gene. CDR1 and CDR2 from the germline V gene are WNHNN and SYGVQD (reference sequence). This CDR3 region has 14 residues. As DNA, the CDR3 is TGCGCCAGCAGTGAGTCGGGACAGCGGGATACGCAGTATTTT. Its protein product is CASSESGQRDTQYF.

This chain uses TRBV6-1 with TRBJ2-7; 7 nucleotides align to TRBD1. Germline CDR1 is MNHNS and CDR2 is SASEGT. Losses at the gene ends were 4 bases for V and 0 bases for J; bases not matched to a gene: 3. The CDR3 is 14 residues long. CDR3 coding DNA: TGTGCCAGCAGTGCCGGGACAGACTCCTACGAGCAGTACTTC. The encoded protein is CASSAGTDSYEQYF.

The chain uses TRBV6-5 and TRBJ1-4, with 8 bases identical to TRBD1. The germline gives CDR1 MNHEY, CDR2 SVGAGI. The V gene end was trimmed by 5 bases and the J gene end by 0 bases; junction bases not matched to a gene: 2. CDR3 size: 15 residues. The CDR3 nucleotides are TGTGCCAGCAGTCAGGGGGCAGCAACTAATGAAAAACTGTTTTTT. Residues: CASSQGAATNEKLFF.

This chain links TRBV27 with TRBJ2-7; 11 bases are shared with TRBD2. There are 15 residues in the CDR3. The V and J ends lost 5 bases and 6 bases, in that order; junction bases with no gene match: 9. Germline values: CDR1 MNHEY, CDR2 SMNVEV (reference sequence). The CDR3 here is CASSQLAGVVGEQYF. CDR3 sequence (DNA): TGTGCCAGCAGTCAACTAGCGGGAGTTGTGGGCGAGCAGTACTTC.

This chain's CDR3 is CASGGGLIHNEQYF. The CDR3 DNA is TGTGCCAGCGGCGGTGGACTAATTCACAACGAGCAGTACTTC. The chain employs TRBV27 and TRBJ2-7, with a possible D match to TRBD2 (6 bases). From germline, CDR1 is MNHEY and CDR2 SMNVEV (reference sequence). Trimming stripped 8 bases from V and 5 bases from J, with 19 bases between. The CDR3 length is 14 residues.

The chain uses TRBV10-1 and TRBJ2-1, with D unclear. Germline V gene data show CDR1 as WNHNN and CDR2 as SYGVQD (reference sequence). V lost 3 bases and J lost 4, with 13 bases in between. The CDR3 length is 15 residues. Written as DNA, the CDR3 is TGCGCCAGCAGTGAATCGGCGGTTCAGTACAATGAGCAGTTCTTC. It is translated as CASSESAVQYNEQFF.

The rearrangement joins TRBV7-9 to TRBJ1-2; no firm D call. This CDR3 is built from 12 residues. The germline gives CDR1 SEHNR, CDR2 FQNEAQ (reference sequence). V lost 4 bases to trimming and J lost 8 bases, with 11 bases between them. Here the CDR3 reads CASSYPSEGYTF. The CDR3 DNA follows: TGTGCCAGCAGCTACCCTTCCGAGGGCTACACCTTC. Together with reference TRBV7-9 and TRBJ1-2, the CDR3 gives the full variable domain: DTGVSQNPRHKITKRGQNVTFRCDPISEHNRLYWYRQTLGQGPEFLTYFQNEAQLEKSRLLSDRFSAERPKGSFSTLEIQRTEQGDSAMYLCASSYPSEGYTFGSGTRLTVV.